This TCR beta chain was documented in a study of T cells after yellow fever vaccination. This clonotype was detected only a few times. Its antigen is as yet unknown. Trimming cost V 4 bases and J 2 bases, with 12 bases left between them. This CDR3 is built from 14 residues. The germline V gene encodes CDR1 SGHRS and CDR2 YFSETQ. TCRdb reprocessed the 5' RACE reads with MiXCR, giving one entry per CDR3 protein. The table includes nearly 350,000 distinct CDR3 sequences, 8.1% detected once. General study points: Only a minor proportion of clonotypes was detected across both CD4 and CD8 compartments.

This clonotype was sampled from a young man who received the YFV17D yellow fever vaccine. V is TRBV5-1 and J is TRBJ2-5; no definite D call. The sequencing used PBMCs, collected roughly 45 days after the first yellow fever vaccination. In DNA, the CDR3 is TGCGCCAGCAGCCGTAATTGGGATCAAGAGACCCAGTACTTC. Translation: CASSRNWDQETQYF.